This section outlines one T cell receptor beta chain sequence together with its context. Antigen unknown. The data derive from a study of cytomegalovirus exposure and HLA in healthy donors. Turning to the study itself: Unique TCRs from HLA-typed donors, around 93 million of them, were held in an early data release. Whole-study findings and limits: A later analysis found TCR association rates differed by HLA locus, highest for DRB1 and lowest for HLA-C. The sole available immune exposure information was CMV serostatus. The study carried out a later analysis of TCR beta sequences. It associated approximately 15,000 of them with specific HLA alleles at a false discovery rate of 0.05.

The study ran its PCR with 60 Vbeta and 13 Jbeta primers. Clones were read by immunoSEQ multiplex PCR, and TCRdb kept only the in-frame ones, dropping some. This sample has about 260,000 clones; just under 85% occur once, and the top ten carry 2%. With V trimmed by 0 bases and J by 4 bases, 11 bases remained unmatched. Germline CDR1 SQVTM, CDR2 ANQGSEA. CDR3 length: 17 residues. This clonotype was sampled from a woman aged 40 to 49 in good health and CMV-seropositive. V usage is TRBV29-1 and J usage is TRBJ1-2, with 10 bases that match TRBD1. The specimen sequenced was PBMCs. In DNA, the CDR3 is TGCAGCGTTGAAGAATTTAAAGGGACAGGGGTTGGCTATGGCTACACCTTC. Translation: CSVEEFKGTGVGYGYTF.